The 20 T cell receptor beta chains presented below share a single source sample, sequenced in a study of blood T cell repertoires in COVID-19. Libraries were prepared by immunoSEQ multiplex PCR; TCRdb keeps only in-frame clonotypes and omits some of them. The data contain several thousand clones, 86% of them singletons. The sample was peripheral blood. The receptors shown here come from a human donor with active COVID-19. The donor label of this sample is uncertain.

The rearrangement links TRBV5-1 to TRBJ1-2; D call uncertain. The CDR3 runs 14 residues. Trimming cost V 0 bases and J 3 bases, with 9 bases left between them. Germline CDR1 and CDR2: SGHRS and YFSETQ. The CDR3 DNA sequence: TGCGCCAGCAGCTTGGCAAGCGGGGACTATGGCTACACCTTC. Residues: CASSLASGDYGYTF. The complete variable domain, with remaining parts taken from reference TRBV5-1 and TRBJ1-2, reads KAGVTQTPRYLIKTRGQQVTLSCSPISGHRSVSWYQQTPGQGLQFLFEYFSETQRNKGNFPGRFSGRQFSNSRSEMNVSTLELGDSALYLCASSLASGDYGYTFGSGTRLTVV.

On this clone itself: The sample carries other DNA sequences with the same CDR3. The chain links TRBV5-1 to TRBJ2-2; 9 positions agree with TRBD1. Per the germline V gene, CDR1 is SGHRS and CDR2 is YFSETQ. V lost 4 bases to trimming and J lost 4 bases; unmatched junction nucleotides: 2. The CDR3 spans 14 residues. CDR3 nucleotide sequence: TGCGCCAGCAGCCTGACAGGGGGCACCGGGGAGCTGTTTTTT. Translating it yields CASSLTGGTGELFF.

The rearrangement links TRBV30 to TRBJ2-7; D remains unclear. V was pared by 3 bases and J by 4 bases, with 10 bases between. The CDR3 is 12 amino acids. CDR1 and CDR2 (germline): GTSNPN, SVGIG (reference sequence). Here the CDR3 reads CAWSQADYEQYF. The CDR3 region has the DNA TGTGCCTGGAGCCAGGCAGATTACGAGCAGTACTTC. The variable domain in full, completed from reference TRBV30 and TRBJ2-7, reads SQTIHQWPATLVQPVGSPLSLECTVEGTSNPNLYWYRQAAGRGLQLLFYSVGIGQISSEVPQNLSASRPQDRQFILSSKKLLLSDSGFYLCAWSQADYEQYFGPGTRLTVT.

V is TRBV11-2 and J is TRBJ2-7; D unclear. The CDR3 spans 14 residues. With 1 base removed from V and 0 bases from J, the gap between germline ends came to 7 bases. CDR1 is SGHAT, CDR2 FQNNGV, per germline. In DNA, the CDR3 is TGTGCCAGCAGCTTAGGCGGATTCTCCTACGAGCAGTACTTC. Translated: CASSLGGFSYEQYF.

The chain joins TRBV5-1 to TRBJ1-1; no clear D. Trimming left V 1 base short and J 1 base short, with 8 bases between. Germline CDR1 SGHRS, CDR2 YFSETQ. The CDR3 spans 14 residues. The CDR3 sequence: CASSLNRGNTEAFF. The CDR3, as DNA: TGCGCCAGCAGCTTGAACCGGGGGAACACTGAAGCTTTCTTT.

The chain has TRBV7-6 and TRBJ2-7, with a tentative D call TRBD1 (5 bases). This CDR3 spans 15 amino acids. Germline V CDR1 and CDR2: SGHVS, FNYEAQ. The V and J ends lost 1 base and 2 bases respectively, with 12 bases between them. The CDR3 nucleotides read TGTGCCAGCAGCTTAGAGTCAGGGTGGACCTACGAGCAGTACTTC. Residues: CASSLESGWTYEQYF. Based on the CDR3 plus reference TRBV7-6 and TRBJ2-7, the full variable domain is GAGVSQSPRYKVTKRGQDVALRCDPISGHVSLYWYRQALGQGPEFLTYFNYEAQQDKSGLPNDRFSAERPEGSISTLTIQRTEQRDSAMYRCASSLESGWTYEQYFGPGTRLTVT.

The genes are TRBV28 and TRBJ2-3; D gene uncertain. The germline V and J ends were trimmed by 8 bases and 4 bases, with 7 bases remaining between them. The V gene's germline CDR1 is MDHEN and CDR2 SYDVKM. The CDR3 has 11 residues. CDR3 region: CASRRADTQYF. CDR3 DNA: TGTGCCAGCCGTAGAGCAGATACGCAGTATTTT.

This chain links TRBV10-2 with TRBJ1-1, with D tentatively TRBD1 (5 bases). The V gene's germline CDR1 is WSHSY and CDR2 SAAADI. CDR3 length: 16 amino acids. Trimming shortened V by 3 bases and J by 5 bases, and 19 bases separated the two germline ends. The CDR3: CASSDLSGGVGTEAFF. Written as DNA, the CDR3 is TGCGCCAGCAGTGATCTGTCTGGGGGGGTGGGTACTGAAGCTTTCTTT.

A single count supports this clone. CDR3 sequence reads: CAISEGRGDEQFF. As DNA, the CDR3 is TGTGCCATCAGTGAGGGCAGGGGGGATGAGCAGTTCTTC. This rearrangement joins TRBV10-3 to TRBJ2-1; TRBD1 is a possible D gene (7 bases). There are 13 residues in the CDR3. Germline lookup yields CDR1 ENHRY and CDR2 SYGVKD. The ends were cut back, 2 bases at V and 8 bases at J, with 10 bases in the middle.

V usage is TRBV6-5 and J usage is TRBJ1-1, with 7 bases fitting TRBD1. Germline CDR1 reads MNHEY; CDR2 reads SVGAGI. This CDR3 has 11 residues. V was clipped by 7 bases and J by 8 bases; unmatched bases: 4. The DNA for the CDR3 is TGTGCCAGCACCGGGACAGCGGAAGCTTTCTTT. Amino acids: CASTGTAEAFF.

This chain joins TRBV5-4 and TRBJ2-7; TRBD1 agrees at 7 bases. This CDR3 region has 16 residues. CDR1 SGHNT and CDR2 YYREEE come from the germline V gene (reference sequence). The V segment lost 1 base and the J segment 4 bases; nucleotides outside the gene matches: 11. This chain's CDR3 is CASSLQLVQGRYEQYF. CDR3 nucleotides: TGTGCCAGCAGCTTGCAGTTAGTACAGGGGCGATACGAGCAGTACTTC.

This clone was seen only once. The chain has TRBV30 and TRBJ1-1; no reliable D call. This CDR3 is 12 amino acids long. Germline assignment: CDR1 GTSNPN and CDR2 SVGIG (reference sequence). V was shortened by 2 bases and J by 1 base, with 5 bases between the two germline ends. The CDR3 protein is CAWSLPNTEAFF. The CDR3 DNA reads as TGTGCCTGGAGTCTCCCGAACACTGAAGCTTTCTTT.

The chain couples TRBV29-1 to TRBJ2-3; the match to TRBD2 covers 9 bases. CDR1 and CDR2 from the germline V gene are SQVTM and ANQGSEA. This CDR3 is built from 15 residues. Trimming removed 7 bases from V and 4 bases from J; junction bases left unmatched: 12. The CDR3 sequence is CSALGRGGSADTQYF. Here the CDR3 DNA reads TGCAGCGCCTTGGGGCGGGGGGGCTCCGCAGATACGCAGTATTTT.

The CDR3 protein is CASSVESAGNTIYF. Here the CDR3 DNA reads TGTGCCAGCAGCGTAGAGTCAGCTGGAAACACCATATATTTT. The chain joins TRBV9 to TRBJ1-3; D uncertain. The CDR3 loop spans 14 amino acids. The V gene lost 0 bases and the J gene lost 2 bases, with 6 bases spanning the gap. Germline V lookup: CDR1 SGDLS, CDR2 YYNGEE.

The chain recombines TRBV5-1 with TRBJ2-3, with a tentative D call TRBD2 (6 bases). CDR1 and CDR2 (germline): SGHRS, YFSETQ. CDR3 length: 14 amino acids. V shed 1 base and J shed 2 bases, with 8 bases lying between them. The CDR3 nucleotides are TGCGCCAGCAGCTTGAGGCGGGACACAGATACGCAGTATTTT. It yields the protein CASSLRRDTDTQYF. The full variable domain, completed using reference TRBV5-1 and TRBJ2-3, is KAGVTQTPRYLIKTRGQQVTLSCSPISGHRSVSWYQQTPGQGLQFLFEYFSETQRNKGNFPGRFSGRQFSNSRSEMNVSTLELGDSALYLCASSLRRDTDTQYFGPGTRLTVL.

The chain joins TRBV6-5 to TRBJ1-6, with 9 bases lining up with TRBD1. The CDR3 has 14 residues. J lost 7 bases, V lost 5 bases, and 3 bases had no gene match. Per the germline V gene, CDR1 is MNHEY and CDR2 is SVGAGI. CDR3 in amino acids: CASSTGTGNSPLHF. In nucleotides, the CDR3 is TGTGCCAGCAGTACCGGGACAGGGAATTCACCCCTCCACTTT.

The chain couples TRBV25-1 to TRBJ2-7, with 10 bases that match TRBD2. Germline V CDR1 and CDR2: MGHDK, SYGVNS. V lost 2 bases and J lost 6; bases outside the gene matches: 13. This CDR3 spans 17 amino acids. The CDR3 nucleotides read TGTGCCAGCAGTGAAGGTCCTAGCGGGAGTCTATCGTTCGAGCAGTACTTC. Its protein is CASSEGPSGSLSFEQYF.

V is TRBV10-2 and J is TRBJ2-1; no firm D call. V was trimmed by 5 bases and J by 4 bases, leaving 3 bases between them. The CDR3 extends over 11 amino acids. Germline values: CDR1 WSHSY, CDR2 SAAADI. CDR3 in amino acids: CASSLYNEQFF. DNA for the CDR3: TGCGCCAGCAGTCTATACAATGAGCAGTTCTTC.

The V and J genes are TRBV18 and TRBJ2-5; 11 nucleotides match TRBD2. V lost 0 bases to trimming and J lost 4 bases; unmatched junction nucleotides: 4. CDR1 and CDR2 from the germline V gene are KGHSH and LQKENI. The CDR3 loop spans 16 amino acids. The CDR3 reads CASSPPPSGRRETQYF. The CDR3 coding sequence is TGTGCCAGCTCACCACCCCCTAGCGGGAGGCGAGAGACCCAGTACTTC.

This chain links TRBV7-8 with TRBJ2-5; the D gene is possibly TRBD1 (6 bases). There are 16 residues in the CDR3. Trimming left V 0 bases short and J 2 bases short, with 13 bases between. Germline V CDR1 and CDR2: SGHVS, FQNEAQ. The CDR3 nucleotides are TGTGCCAGCAGCTTAGCGAGGGGGACACTTCAAGAGACCCAGTACTTC. Its translation is CASSLARGTLQETQYF.